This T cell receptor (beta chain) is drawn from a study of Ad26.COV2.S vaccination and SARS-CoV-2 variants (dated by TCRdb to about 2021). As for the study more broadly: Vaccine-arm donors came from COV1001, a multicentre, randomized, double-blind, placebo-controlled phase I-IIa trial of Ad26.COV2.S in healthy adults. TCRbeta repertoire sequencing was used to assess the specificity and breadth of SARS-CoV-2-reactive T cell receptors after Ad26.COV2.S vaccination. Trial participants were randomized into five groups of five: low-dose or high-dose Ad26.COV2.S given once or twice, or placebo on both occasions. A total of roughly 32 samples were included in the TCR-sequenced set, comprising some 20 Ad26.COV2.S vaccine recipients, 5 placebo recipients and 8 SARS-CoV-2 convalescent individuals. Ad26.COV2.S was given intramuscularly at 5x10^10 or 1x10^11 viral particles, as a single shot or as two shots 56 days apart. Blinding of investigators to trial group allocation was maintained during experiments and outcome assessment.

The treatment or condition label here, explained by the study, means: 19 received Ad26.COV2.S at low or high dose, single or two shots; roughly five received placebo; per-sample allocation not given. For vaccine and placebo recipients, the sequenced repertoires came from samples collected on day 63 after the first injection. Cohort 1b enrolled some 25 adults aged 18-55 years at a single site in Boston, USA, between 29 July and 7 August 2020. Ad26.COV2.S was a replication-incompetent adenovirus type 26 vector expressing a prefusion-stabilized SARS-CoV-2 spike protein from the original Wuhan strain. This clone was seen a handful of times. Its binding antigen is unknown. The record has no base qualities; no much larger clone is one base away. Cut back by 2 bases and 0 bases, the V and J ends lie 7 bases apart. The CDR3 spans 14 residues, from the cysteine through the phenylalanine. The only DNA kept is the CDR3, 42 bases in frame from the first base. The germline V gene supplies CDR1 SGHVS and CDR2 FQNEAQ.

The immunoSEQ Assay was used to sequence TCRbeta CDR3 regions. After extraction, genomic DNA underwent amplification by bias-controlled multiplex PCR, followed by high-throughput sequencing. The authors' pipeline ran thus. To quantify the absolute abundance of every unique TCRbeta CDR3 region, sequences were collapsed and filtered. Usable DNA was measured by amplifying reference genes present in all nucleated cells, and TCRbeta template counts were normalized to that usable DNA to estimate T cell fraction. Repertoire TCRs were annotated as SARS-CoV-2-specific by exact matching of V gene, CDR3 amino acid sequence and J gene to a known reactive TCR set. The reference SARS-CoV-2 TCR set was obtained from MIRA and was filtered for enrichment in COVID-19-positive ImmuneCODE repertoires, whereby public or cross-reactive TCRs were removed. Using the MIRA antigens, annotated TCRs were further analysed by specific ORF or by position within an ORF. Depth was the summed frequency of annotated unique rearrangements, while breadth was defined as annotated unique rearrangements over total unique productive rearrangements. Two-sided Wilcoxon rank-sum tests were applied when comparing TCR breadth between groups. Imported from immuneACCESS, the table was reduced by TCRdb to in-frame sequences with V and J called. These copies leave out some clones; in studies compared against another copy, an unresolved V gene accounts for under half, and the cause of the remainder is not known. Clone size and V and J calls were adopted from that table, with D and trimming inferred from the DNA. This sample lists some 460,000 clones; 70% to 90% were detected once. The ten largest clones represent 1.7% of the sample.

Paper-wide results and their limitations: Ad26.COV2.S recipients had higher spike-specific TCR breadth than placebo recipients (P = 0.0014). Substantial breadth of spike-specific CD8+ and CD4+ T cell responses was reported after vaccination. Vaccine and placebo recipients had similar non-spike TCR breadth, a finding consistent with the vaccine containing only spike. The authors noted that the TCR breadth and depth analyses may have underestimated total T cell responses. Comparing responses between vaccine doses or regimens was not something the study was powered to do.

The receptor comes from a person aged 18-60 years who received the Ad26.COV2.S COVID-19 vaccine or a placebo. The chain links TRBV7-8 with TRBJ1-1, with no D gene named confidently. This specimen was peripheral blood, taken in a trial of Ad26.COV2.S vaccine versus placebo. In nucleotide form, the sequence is TGTGCCAGCAGCTTACTGGGGATGAACACTGAAGCTTTCTTT. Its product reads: CASSLLGMNTEAFF.